This TCR beta chain was captured by sequencing in a study of vaccination and CD4 T cells after COVID-19. Treatment given: roughly 11-day PBMC culture with coronavirus spike peptide pools or control peptides (ViraFEST assay). About this clonotype itself: Its cognate antigen is unknown.

The study sequenced cultured CD4+ T cell DNA using the Oncomine TCR Beta short-read assay. Using its own MiXCR run on the PCR reads, TCRdb lists one record per CDR3 protein. Counted here are more than 13,000 distinct CDR3 sequences, roughly 30% occurring once; the ten biggest clones make up about 15%. The sample taken for sequencing was cultured CD4+ T cells from blood. The TCR comes from a human donor with COVID-19.

In DNA, the CDR3 is TGTGCCAGCTCAATGGCGGGGGGGCCCACTGAAGCTTTCTTT. It specifies CASSMAGGPTEAFF. This rearrangement joins TRBV18 to TRBJ1-1; TRBD1 might be the D (6 bases). This CDR3 spans 14 amino acids. Germline V gene sequence: CDR1 KGHSH, CDR2 LQKENI. The germline V and J ends were trimmed by 5 bases and 4 bases, with 14 bases remaining between them.